The 10 T cell receptor beta chains in this list originate from one sample, sequenced in a study of shared clonotypes between healthy human individuals. TCRdb's copy holds only in-frame clones and misses some; the assay was immunoSEQ multiplex PCR. The sample shows roughly 2.5 million clones, roughly nine tenths of them seen only once. Sequencing was performed on naive CD4+ T cells sorted from blood. Subset indicated: CD45RA+ positively selected. All receptors derive from a man between 18 and 29 years old in good health.

V and J are TRBV18 and TRBJ2-5, with 7 nucleotides matching TRBD2. The J call is in doubt because the DNA end fits TRBJ2-7 better. Germline lookup yields CDR1 KGHSH and CDR2 LQKENI. This CDR3 is 16 amino acids long. CDR3: CASTQNKGGSPYEQYF. CDR3 DNA: TGTGCCAGCACTCAAAACAAGGGAGGGTCCCCCTACGAGCAGTACTTC.

This chain joins TRBV5-4 and TRBJ1-1; 10 nucleotides line up with TRBD1. The V gene end was trimmed by 5 bases and the J gene end by 3 bases; junction bases not matched to a gene: 10. The CDR3 totals 16 residues. Germline V gene lookup returns CDR1 SGHNT and CDR2 YYREEE (reference sequence). In DNA form, the CDR3 reads TGTGCCAGCAGTCCCGGGACAGGGGTAGGGGACACTGAAGCTTTCTTT. It specifies CASSPGTGVGDTEAFF. Variable domain in full (rest from reference TRBV5-4 and TRBJ1-1): ETGVTQSPTHLIKTRGQQVTLRCSSQSGHNTVSWYQQALGQGPQFIFQYYREEENGRGNFPPRFSGLQFPNYSSELNVNALELDDSALYLCASSPGTGVGDTEAFFGQGTRLTVV.

The V and J genes are TRBV5-6 and TRBJ1-6; D perhaps matches TRBD1 (6 bases). Germline assignment: CDR1 SGHDT and CDR2 YYEEEE. The CDR3 runs 13 residues. The V and J ends lost 7 bases and 3 bases respectively, with 8 bases between them. The CDR3: CASGQNYNSPLHF. CDR3 sequence (DNA): TGTGCCAGCGGACAGAACTATAATTCACCCCTCCACTTT.

V is TRBV6-5 and J is TRBJ2-7; 7 nucleotides line up with TRBD1. Germline V gene data show CDR1 as MNHEY and CDR2 as SVGAGI. The CDR3 sequence is 14 residues long. J was trimmed by 6 bases and V by 5 bases; bases with no gene match: 10. CDR3 region: CASSVGQVAAEQYF. Here the CDR3 DNA reads TGTGCCAGCAGTGTCGGACAGGTTGCAGCCGAGCAGTACTTC.

This clone showed up just a few times. The rearrangement links TRBV9 to TRBJ1-3; a weak D match, TRBD1 (5 bases). Per germline, CDR1 SGDLS and CDR2 YYNGEE. Trimming removed 6 bases from V and 2 bases from J, with 18 bases in between. The CDR3 sequence is 16 residues long. The CDR3 region is CASTDGPGMTGNTIYF. CDR3 in DNA: TGTGCCAGCACCGACGGTCCAGGGATGACTGGAAACACCATATATTTT.

The sample holds a few counts of this clone. CDR3 nucleotide sequence: TGTGCCAGCACTTACGGCTCCAATCAGCCCCAGCATTTT. Its protein is CASTYGSNQPQHF. This chain uses TRBV28 with TRBJ1-5; no reliable D call. CDR1 is MDHEN, CDR2 SYDVKM, per germline. The germline V and J ends were trimmed by 7 bases and 3 bases, with 10 bases remaining between them. The CDR3 contains 13 residues.

The chain carries TRBV4-1 and TRBJ1-5; D remains unclear. CDR1 MGHRA and CDR2 YSYEKL come from the germline V gene. The CDR3 consists of 13 residues. V gave up 1 base and J gave up 7 bases, with 8 bases separating them. The CDR3 here is CASSQVLSQPQHF. Written as DNA, the CDR3 is TGCGCCAGCAGCCAAGTTCTTAGCCAGCCCCAGCATTTT.

The V and J genes are TRBV19 and TRBJ2-7; a weak D match, TRBD2 (5 bases). The germline CDR1 and CDR2 sequences are LNHDA and SQIVND (reference sequence). Trimming shortened V by 0 bases and J by 3 bases, and 9 bases separated the two germline ends. The CDR3 has 14 amino acids. The CDR3 DNA follows: TGTGCCAGTAGTATAGAACTAGACTTCTACGAGCAGTACTTC. It encodes CASSIELDFYEQYF.

In regard to this clone: The sample has other DNA sequences that encode this CDR3 too. This rearrangement joins TRBV28 to TRBJ1-2, with 8 bases aligning to TRBD1. Trimming took 1 base from V and 5 from J; bases not matched to a gene: 3. This CDR3 has 14 residues. The germline CDR1 and CDR2 sequences are MDHEN and SYDVKM. CDR3 amino acids: CASSLSTGGYGYTF. The DNA for the CDR3 is TGTGCCAGCAGTTTATCTACAGGGGGGTATGGCTACACCTTC.

This chain links TRBV2 with TRBJ2-5, with unresolved D. Germline CDR1 reads SNHLY; CDR2 reads FYNNEI. Trimming stripped 0 bases from V and 0 bases from J, with 11 bases between. The CDR3 runs to 16 residues. CDR3 amino acids: CASSEALVPYQETQYF. The DNA of the CDR3 is TGTGCCAGCAGTGAAGCGCTAGTCCCGTACCAAGAGACCCAGTACTTC.